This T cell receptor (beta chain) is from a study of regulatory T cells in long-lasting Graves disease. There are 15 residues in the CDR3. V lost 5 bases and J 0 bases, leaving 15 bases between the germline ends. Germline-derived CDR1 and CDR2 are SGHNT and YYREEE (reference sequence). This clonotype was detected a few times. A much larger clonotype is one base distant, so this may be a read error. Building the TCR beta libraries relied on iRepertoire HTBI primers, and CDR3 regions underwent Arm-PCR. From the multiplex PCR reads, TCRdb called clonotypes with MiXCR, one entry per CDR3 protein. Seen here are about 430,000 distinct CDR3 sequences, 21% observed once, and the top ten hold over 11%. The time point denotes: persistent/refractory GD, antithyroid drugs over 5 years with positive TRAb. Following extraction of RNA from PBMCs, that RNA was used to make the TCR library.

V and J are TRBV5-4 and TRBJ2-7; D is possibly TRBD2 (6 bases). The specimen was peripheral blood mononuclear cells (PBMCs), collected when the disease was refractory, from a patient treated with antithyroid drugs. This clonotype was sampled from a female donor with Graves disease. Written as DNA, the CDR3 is TGTGCCAGCAGGCCCGGACGGGGGAGCTCCTACGAGCAGTACTTC. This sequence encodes CASRPGRGSSYEQYF.